Listed below are T cell receptor beta chains from one sample, sequenced in a study of identical twins. Each CDR3 protein is one row after TCRdb ran MiXCR on the 5' RACE reads. The sample shows approximately 590,000 distinct CDR3 sequences, roughly 9.5% of them seen only once. These data also featured in a second study, about yellow fever vaccine responses in identical twins.

Sequenced sample: PBMCs. These receptor sequences come from a woman younger than 35 in good health. Both conserved end residues are part of each CDR3. Each record gives: clone size, J gene, V gene, D gene, CDR3 DNA, CDR3 protein. The D gene is left open where the match is weak. The size entry is marked missing in some rows and otherwise reads once, few, many or a size class.

clone size: -
J gene: TRBJ2-3
V gene: TRBV7-9
D gene: TRBD2
CDR3 DNA: TGTGCCAGCAGCTACCGAAGAGCGGGGGTCACAGATACGCAGTATTTT
CDR3 protein: CASSYRRAGVTDTQYF

clone size: -
J gene: TRBJ2-3
V gene: TRBV10-3
D gene: -
CDR3 DNA: TGTGCCATCAGTGAGTCCGTTACCACAGATACGCAGTATTTT
CDR3 protein: CAISESVTTDTQYF

clone size: -
J gene: TRBJ2-3
V gene: TRBV7-8
D gene: TRBD1
CDR3 DNA: TGTGCCAGCAGCCGCGGACAGGGAATGGATACGCAGTATTTT
CDR3 protein: CASSRGQGMDTQYF

clone size: many
J gene: TRBJ2-5
V gene: TRBV5-1
D gene: TRBD2
CDR3 DNA: TGCGCCAGCAGCTTGGCGGCGGGGGGACAAGAGACCCAGTACTTC
CDR3 protein: CASSLAAGGQETQYF

clone size: -
J gene: TRBJ1-6
V gene: TRBV7-2
D gene: -
CDR3 DNA: TGTGCCAGCAGCCCTCACCCGAGCTCCTATAATTCACCCCTCCACTTT
CDR3 protein: CASSPHPSSYNSPLHF

clone size: few
J gene: TRBJ2-5
V gene: TRBV30
D gene: -
CDR3 DNA: TGTGCCTGGATGGCGGAGCAAGAGACCCAGTACTTC
CDR3 protein: CAWMAEQETQYF

clone size: few
J gene: TRBJ2-5
V gene: TRBV4-1
D gene: TRBD1
CDR3 DNA: TGCGCCAGCAGCCAACTACAGGGGATCCAAGAGACCCAGTACTTC
CDR3 protein: CASSQLQGIQETQYF

clone size: many
J gene: TRBJ2-7
V gene: TRBV28
D gene: TRBD1
CDR3 DNA: TGTGCCAGCAGAGGCACCGGACAGGTTGAGCAGTACTTC
CDR3 protein: CASRGTGQVEQYF

clone size: many
J gene: TRBJ2-7
V gene: TRBV20-1
D gene: -
CDR3 DNA: TGCAGTGCTAGAGAGGGATCCTACGAGCAGTACTTC
CDR3 protein: CSAREGSYEQYF

clone size: many
J gene: TRBJ1-4
V gene: TRBV21-1
D gene: -
CDR3 DNA: -
CDR3 protein: CASSNWGQGSEKLFF

clone size: few
J gene: TRBJ2-1
V gene: TRBV18
D gene: -
CDR3 DNA: TGTGCCAGCTCACCACCGAATCGCCGGGAAGGCAATGAGCAGTTCTTC
CDR3 protein: CASSPPNRREGNEQFF

clone size: many
J gene: TRBJ2-7
V gene: TRBV27
D gene: -
CDR3 DNA: TGTGCCAGCAGTTTCCGGGGCCACGAGCAGTACTTC
CDR3 protein: CASSFRGHEQYF

clone size: many
J gene: TRBJ2-1
V gene: TRBV6-1
D gene: -
CDR3 DNA: TGTGCCAGCCTGAAGCCCGACCCATACAATGAGCAGTTCTTC
CDR3 protein: CASLKPDPYNEQFF

clone size: -
J gene: TRBJ2-7
V gene: TRBV7-9
D gene: -
CDR3 DNA: TGTGCCAGCAGCTTATTTGCCCCAGAGGTCGTCGAGCAGTACTTC
CDR3 protein: CASSLFAPEVVEQYF

clone size: few
J gene: TRBJ2-2
V gene: TRBV11-3
D gene: TRBD2
CDR3 DNA: TGTGCCAGCAGCCCCCTCGGGGGGGGCGGGGAGCTGTTTTTT
CDR3 protein: CASSPLGGGGELFF

clone size: -
J gene: TRBJ2-7
V gene: TRBV20-1
D gene: -
CDR3 DNA: TGCAGTGCTAGTAACGCACAGCCCCATCGGTACTTC
CDR3 protein: CSASNAQPHRYF

clone size: many
J gene: TRBJ2-2
V gene: TRBV5-1
D gene: TRBD2
CDR3 DNA: TGCGCCAGCAGCCGAGGGACTAGCGGGATCCCCGGGGAGCTGTTTTTT
CDR3 protein: CASSRGTSGIPGELFF

clone size: -
J gene: TRBJ2-5
V gene: TRBV9
D gene: TRBD2
CDR3 DNA: TGTGCCAGCAGCGTCGGGACTAGCGGGGTTCAAGAGACCCAGTACTTC
CDR3 protein: CASSVGTSGVQETQYF

clone size: -
J gene: TRBJ2-1
V gene: TRBV6-2/TRBV6-3
D gene: -
CDR3 DNA: TGTGCCAGCAGTAGACCGCGGACGGATGCCTACAATGAGCAGTTCTTC
CDR3 protein: CASSRPRTDAYNEQFF

clone size: few
J gene: TRBJ2-1
V gene: TRBV20-1
D gene: -
CDR3 DNA: TGCAGTGCCGCGGACCGCAACAATGAGCAGTTCTTC
CDR3 protein: CSAADRNNEQFF

clone size: many
J gene: TRBJ2-7
V gene: TRBV29-1
D gene: TRBD1
CDR3 DNA: TGCAGCGTTGGGAAGGTTGAGGGGGCCCTAGAGCAGTACTTC
CDR3 protein: CSVGKVEGALEQYF

clone size: many
J gene: TRBJ2-1
V gene: TRBV7-2
D gene: -
CDR3 DNA: TGTGCCAGCAGCTTAGAAAGAGTAATAGGAGGGTGGGAGCAGTTCTTC
CDR3 protein: CASSLERVIGGWEQFF

clone size: -
J gene: TRBJ2-3
V gene: TRBV20-1
D gene: -
CDR3 DNA: TGCAGTGCTGACATTGCGGATTGCACAGATACGCAGTATTTT
CDR3 protein: CSADIADCTDTQYF

clone size: -
J gene: TRBJ2-7
V gene: TRBV24-1
D gene: -
CDR3 DNA: TGTGCCACCAGTGATAGACGGGAGAAGGTGTACGAGCAGTACTTC
CDR3 protein: CATSDRREKVYEQYF

clone size: few
J gene: TRBJ1-6
V gene: TRBV27
D gene: -
CDR3 DNA: TGTGCCAGCAGGCGGGCCGATTACAAGAATTCACCCTTCCACTTT
CDR3 protein: CASRRADYKNSPFHF

clone size: few
J gene: TRBJ2-5
V gene: TRBV28
D gene: -
CDR3 DNA: TGTGCCAGCAGTCCCCCGTCCGTCGGTTCACAAGAGACCCAGTACTTC
CDR3 protein: CASSPPSVGSQETQYF

clone size: few
J gene: TRBJ2-3
V gene: TRBV5-1
D gene: -
CDR3 DNA: TGCGCCAGCAGCCCTTCTCAGGCCAGTTGGACAGATACGCAGTATTTT
CDR3 protein: CASSPSQASWTDTQYF

clone size: -
J gene: TRBJ1-2
V gene: TRBV14
D gene: -
CDR3 DNA: TGTGCCAGCAGCCAAGATCTGAAGTCGACAGCCCCACTTTACAGCTATGGCTACACCTTC
CDR3 protein: CASSQDLKSTAPLYSYGYTF

clone size: -
J gene: TRBJ2-1
V gene: TRBV6-5
D gene: -
CDR3 DNA: TGTGCCAGCAGTTCGGCGCTATCCTACAATGAGCAGTTCTTC
CDR3 protein: CASSSALSYNEQFF

clone size: many
J gene: TRBJ2-1
V gene: TRBV5-1
D gene: TRBD1
CDR3 DNA: TGCGCCAGCAGCTTGGTAAGGGGACAGCGCCTCAATGAGCAGTTCTTC
CDR3 protein: CASSLVRGQRLNEQFF

clone size: -
J gene: TRBJ1-1
V gene: TRBV20-1
D gene: -
CDR3 DNA: TGCAGTGCTAGAGATCTGGGGGGGCGAGCGGATGAAGCTTTCTTT
CDR3 protein: CSARDLGGRADEAFF

clone size: many
J gene: TRBJ2-7
V gene: TRBV12-3/TRBV12-4
D gene: -
CDR3 DNA: TGTGCCAGCACCAAGACCGGAGGAAGGGACGAGCAGTACTTC
CDR3 protein: CASTKTGGRDEQYF